This T cell receptor (beta chain) was identified during a study of T cell responses to AZD1222 COVID-19 vaccine. This table comes from immunoSEQ multiplex PCR, and its TCRdb copy is limited to in-frame clones, with some not included. The table has about 180,000 clones, 94% seen once. Findings of the study overall: The study found Spike-specific TCR breadth and depth rose after two AZD1222 doses. Repertoire sampling occurred only after the peak T cell response. At baseline, seropositivity was found in only a handful of AZD1222 recipients. Mostly white British, mostly female donors; authors suggested clonal diversity may be underestimated.

This CDR3 has 13 amino acids. Germline V gives CDR1 SGDLS, CDR2 YYNGEE. Between the trimmed V and J ends, which lost 0 bases and 2 bases, there was a span of 5 bases. For this clone: The antigen remains unidentified.

This clonotype originated in an adult who received the AZD1222 COVID-19 vaccine. This chain uses TRBV9 with TRBJ1-1, with no clear D. The starting material was peripheral blood, obtained 28 days after the second AZD1222 dose. Here the CDR3 DNA reads TGTGCCAGCAGCGTAGATGCTAACACTGAAGCTTTCTTT. Protein: CASSVDANTEAFF.